This TCR beta chain originates from a study of blood T cell repertoires in COVID-19. Across the whole study: PBMCs, B-cell-depleted T cells, or T cells were the source of the cDNA or gDNA that made up the material.

Trimming removed 6 bases from V and 1 base from J, with 12 bases in between. The V gene's germline CDR1 is MNHNY and CDR2 SVGAGI (reference sequence). There are 14 residues in the CDR3. Under the authors' procedure: Amplification of reference gene primers was used by the study to estimate nucleated cell counts. Profiling relied on immunoSEQ multiplex PCR, and the TCRdb table lists in-frame clones only, not all of them. From that table come the V and J calls and clone size; the DNA was used to work out D and trimming. The sample has about 160,000 clones; around 87% are singletons. The receptor's source is an older woman with COVID-19, enrolled during active disease. The rearrangement uses TRBV6-6 and TRBJ1-1, with D maybe TRBD1 (6 bases). The sequenced material came from peripheral blood. CDR3 DNA sequence: TGTGCCAGCAGGGAAGGGGGGGAGAACACTGAAGCTTTCTTT. It codes for CASREGGENTEAFF.